Each of the 26 T cell receptor beta chains below was sequenced from the same sample in a study of blood T cell repertoires in COVID-19. TCRdb's table, derived via immunoSEQ multiplex PCR, lists solely in-frame clones and lacks some. Counted here are approximately 220,000 clones, about nine tenths occurring once; the ten biggest clones make up around 0.72%. Sequencing was carried out using peripheral blood. The receptors shown here come from a man aged 40-55 years with acute or convalescent COVID-19.

The chain has TRBV6-5 and TRBJ1-1; TRBD1 aligns across 12 bases. The CDR3 runs to 14 residues. The germline V gene encodes CDR1 MNHEY and CDR2 SVGAGI. With V trimmed by 10 bases and J by 3 bases, 6 bases remained unmatched. In nucleotides, the CDR3 is TGTGCCACCGGGACAGGGGGCCTCTACACTGAAGCTTTCTTT. Its protein product is CATGTGGLYTEAFF.

This chain joins TRBV5-6 and TRBJ2-7, with a weak D call TRBD2 (5 bases). The CDR3 is 13 residues long. The V and J ends lost 5 bases and 3 bases respectively, with 12 bases between them. The germline gives CDR1 SGHDT, CDR2 YYEEEE. The DNA for the CDR3 is TGTGCCAGCAGATGGAGGACGAACTACGAGCAGTACTTC. This sequence encodes CASRWRTNYEQYF. The variable domain in full, with the rest retrieved from reference TRBV5-6 and TRBJ2-7, is DAGVTQSPTHLIKTRGQQVTLRCSPKSGHDTVSWYQQALGQGPQFIFQYYEEEERQRGNFPDRFSGHQFPNYSSELNVNALLLGDSALYLCASRWRTNYEQYFGPGTRLTVT.

CDR3 sequence (DNA): TGTGCCAGCAGTTCTATAGGGGGTACTTTCTACGAGCAGTACTTC. Translating it yields CASSSIGGTFYEQYF. The chain is built from TRBV6-5 and TRBJ2-7, with TRBD1 as a possible D gene (6 bases). Per germline, CDR1 MNHEY and CDR2 SVGAGI. Trimming left V 4 bases short and J 3 bases short, with 16 bases between. The CDR3 totals 15 residues.

J is TRBJ2-1 and V is TRBV19; 11 bases map to TRBD2. Losses at the gene ends were 4 bases for V and 8 bases for J; bases not matched to a gene: 7. The germline CDR1 and CDR2 sequences are LNHDA and SQIVND (reference sequence). CDR3 length: 15 residues. The CDR3 coding sequence is TGTGCCAGTAGTAAGCTAGCGGGGGGCCCCTATGAGCAGTTCTTC. It yields the protein CASSKLAGGPYEQFF.

The genes are TRBV2 and TRBJ1-6; D is possibly TRBD1 (6 bases). The germline gives CDR1 SNHLY, CDR2 FYNNEI. The V end was cut by 2 bases, the J end by 0 bases, with 8 bases between. The length of the CDR3 is 16 residues. For the CDR3, the DNA is TGTGCCAGCAGTGAACAGGGGAGCTCCTATAATTCACCCCTCCACTTT. This encodes CASSEQGSSYNSPLHF.

The CDR3 loop reads CASSQDPTGGNTEAFF. The CDR3 DNA reads as TGTGCCAGCAGCCAAGATCCAACAGGGGGAAACACTGAAGCTTTCTTT. The rearrangement uses TRBV4-2 and TRBJ1-1, with TRBD1 matching 8 bases. The J segment lost 2 bases and the V segment lost 0 bases, leaving 5 bases of the junction unmatched. The CDR3 extends over 16 amino acids. CDR1 is LGHNA, CDR2 YNFKEQ, per germline.

This chain links TRBV27 with TRBJ2-7; D is perhaps TRBD1 (7 bases). V lost 7 bases and J lost 1, with 23 bases in between. CDR3 length: 17 amino acids. Germline-derived CDR1 and CDR2 are MNHEY and SMNVEV (reference sequence). Here the CDR3 reads CASTPGGSGVRSYEQYF. The CDR3 DNA sequence: TGTGCCAGCACACCAGGGGGGAGCGGCGTTAGGTCCTACGAGCAGTACTTC.

This chain connects TRBV7-9 to TRBJ2-7, with 11 bases fitting TRBD1. V was pared by 7 bases and J by 0 bases, with 2 bases of the junction left unmatched. The length of the CDR3 is 14 residues. Germline V gene lookup returns CDR1 SEHNR and CDR2 FQNEAQ (reference sequence). This chain's CDR3 is CASTGQGASYEQYF. The CDR3 DNA reads as TGTGCCAGCACCGGACAGGGGGCCTCCTACGAGCAGTACTTC.

The chain uses TRBV6-6 and TRBJ2-1; D remains unclear. Germline values: CDR1 MNHNY, CDR2 SVGAGI (reference sequence). The CDR3 loop spans 12 amino acids. V lost 8 bases, J lost 10 bases, and 15 bases lay in between. The CDR3 nucleotides read TGTGCCAGCGGCGAGGTCACGGTCGAGCAGTTCTTC. Protein: CASGEVTVEQFF.

This clone has only a few counts. The chain is built from TRBV7-9 and TRBJ2-2; 7 positions agree with TRBD1. The CDR3 spans 18 residues. Unmatched junction bases numbered 8, after V lost 1 base and J lost 0 bases. Per germline, CDR1 SEHNR and CDR2 FQNEAQ (reference sequence). The CDR3: CASSLGYRGQTNTGELFF. CDR3 DNA sequence: TGTGCCAGCAGCTTAGGGTACAGGGGACAGACGAACACCGGGGAGCTGTTTTTT.

The rearrangement links TRBV19 to TRBJ1-1, with D perhaps TRBD1 (5 bases). V lost 6 bases and J 4 bases, leaving 12 bases between the germline ends. Germline V gene data show CDR1 as LNHDA and CDR2 as SQIVND (reference sequence). The CDR3 sequence is 13 residues long. CDR3 DNA sequence: TGTGCCAGTAGCGCGGGACCGAGCACTGAAGCTTTCTTT. This translates into CASSAGPSTEAFF.

This clone was seen just once. The rearrangement links TRBV30 to TRBJ1-4, with 8 bases fitting TRBD1. V trimming: 5 bases; J trimming: 7 bases; junction bases outside the gene matches: 3. CDR1 and CDR2 (germline): GTSNPN, SVGIG (reference sequence). The CDR3 extends over 12 amino acids. CDR3 nucleotides: TGTGCCTGGGGACAGGGACTTGAAAAACTGTTTTTT. Encoded protein: CAWGQGLEKLFF.

The V call is TRBV5-1, the J call TRBJ2-4; weak D call: TRBD1 (6 bases). Germline V CDR1 and CDR2: SGHRS, YFSETQ. The V gene lost 2 bases and the J gene lost 5 bases, with 14 bases spanning the gap. The CDR3 loop spans 15 amino acids. The CDR3 reads CASSFQQGPQNIQYF. DNA for the CDR3: TGCGCCAGCAGCTTTCAACAGGGCCCCCAAAACATTCAGTACTTC.

The chain has TRBV3-1 (or the pseudogene TRBV3-2) and TRBJ2-2; D remains unclear. Trimming removed 5 bases from V and 6 bases from J, with 10 bases in between. The CDR3 length is 13 residues. Germline V CDR1 and CDR2: LGHDT, YNNKEL (reference sequence). CDR3 region: CASSAHIAGELFF. CDR3 in DNA: TGTGCCAGCAGCGCGCATATCGCCGGGGAGCTGTTTTTT.

Here the CDR3 DNA reads TGTGCCTGGGGGGACTGGTCCTACAATGAGCAGTTCTTC. Translated, it gives CAWGDWSYNEQFF. This rearrangement joins TRBV30 to TRBJ2-1, with a weak D call TRBD2 (6 bases). Germline V gene data show CDR1 as GTSNPN and CDR2 as SVGIG (reference sequence). The CDR3 covers 13 residues. Trimming cost V 5 bases and J 1 base, with 9 bases left between them.

The chain couples TRBV28 to TRBJ2-7; possibly TRBD1 for D (6 bases). The CDR3 is made up of 13 amino acids. V was cut by 8 bases and J by 5 bases, with 16 bases left in between. Germline V lookup: CDR1 MDHEN, CDR2 SYDVKM. The CDR3 DNA is TGTGCCAGCGGCCCAGGGGTGAGAAACGAGCAGTACTTC. Translated, it gives CASGPGVRNEQYF.

The rearrangement links TRBV4-1 to TRBJ1-5; D might be TRBD1 (6 bases). This CDR3 is built from 14 residues. Germline CDR1 and CDR2: MGHRA and YSYEKL. Trimming took off 4 bases at V and 7 bases at J, with 14 bases between the two ends. The CDR3 sequence: CASSPSGGAQPQHF. CDR3 coding DNA: TGCGCCAGCAGCCCTTCCGGGGGGGCCCAGCCCCAGCATTTT.

The chain recombines TRBV30 with TRBJ2-2; a weak D match, TRBD2 (5 bases). The germline CDR1 and CDR2 sequences are GTSNPN and SVGIG (reference sequence). The CDR3 loop spans 15 amino acids. Trimming shortened V by 0 bases and J by 2 bases, and 10 bases separated the two germline ends. This CDR3 is CAWSVLGVNTGELFF. The CDR3 DNA sequence: TGTGCCTGGAGTGTACTCGGGGTAAACACCGGGGAGCTGTTTTTT.

Comments on this clone: Other DNA sequences from this sample encode an identical CDR3 as well. The V and J genes are TRBV18 and TRBJ2-5, with D unresolved. Germline lookup yields CDR1 KGHSH and CDR2 LQKENI. The CDR3 runs 12 residues. Trimming took off 3 bases at V and 5 bases at J, with 7 bases between the two ends. The CDR3 is CASSPVRETQYF. The DNA for the CDR3 is TGTGCCAGCTCACCTGTGAGGGAGACCCAGTACTTC.

This chain connects TRBV12-3 or TRBV12-4 to TRBJ2-2; 7 positions agree with TRBD1. This CDR3 is 13 amino acids long. With V trimmed by 6 bases and J by 5 bases, 3 bases remained unmatched. The chain's CDR3 is CASRSGGTGELFF. The CDR3, as DNA: TGTGCCAGCAGGTCAGGGGGTACCGGGGAGCTGTTTTTT.

CDR3 in amino acids: CASSFGASGSTDTQYF. Written as DNA, the CDR3 is TGTGCCAGCAGCTTCGGGGCTAGCGGAAGCACAGATACGCAGTATTTT. V is TRBV5-4 and J is TRBJ2-3; 7 bases map to TRBD2. V was pared by 2 bases and J by 0 bases, with 6 bases of the junction left unmatched. Germline V gene sequence: CDR1 SGHNT, CDR2 YYREEE (reference sequence). This CDR3 region has 16 residues.

The chain has TRBV27 and TRBJ2-3, with 13 bases lining up with TRBD2. The V gene's germline CDR1 is MNHEY and CDR2 SMNVEV (reference sequence). This CDR3 spans 19 amino acids. Germline trimming cut 3 bases from V and 1 base from J; bases unmatched to any gene: 10. Here the CDR3 DNA reads TGTGCCAGCAGTTTCGGACTAGCGGGAGTTCTCGTTGGCACAGATACGCAGTATTTT. It codes for CASSFGLAGVLVGTDTQYF.

The rearrangement joins TRBV28 to TRBJ2-3; TRBD1 might be the D (6 bases). V was pared by 7 bases and J by 1 base, with 21 bases between. The CDR3 contains 17 residues. The germline V gene encodes CDR1 MDHEN and CDR2 SYDVKM. DNA for the CDR3: TGTGCCAGCACAGGGCAGGGGTCTGACTTAGGCACAGATACGCAGTATTTT. Residues: CASTGQGSDLGTDTQYF.

The chain has TRBV28 and TRBJ1-2; TRBD1 is a possible D gene (5 bases). V was shortened by 5 bases and J by 1 base, with 14 bases between the two germline ends. Germline loops: CDR1 MDHEN, CDR2 SYDVKM. This CDR3 comprises 15 residues. The DNA for the CDR3 is TGTGCCAGCAGTCCGACAGCGCCGGGTAACTATGGCTACACCTTC. Amino acid sequence: CASSPTAPGNYGYTF.

V and J are TRBV10-3 and TRBJ2-7; 7 bases map to TRBD1. The germline V gene has CDR1 ENHRY and CDR2 SYGVKD. This CDR3 contains 15 residues. V trimming: 0 bases; J trimming: 2 bases; junction bases outside the gene matches: 4. The CDR3 region has the DNA TGTGCCATCAGTGAGTCGATTCAGGGGGCCTACGAGCAGTACTTC. Its protein product is CAISESIQGAYEQYF.

The chain carries TRBV12-3 or TRBV12-4 and TRBJ1-1; D may be TRBD1 (5 bases). V was cut by 3 bases and J by 3 bases, with 8 bases left in between. This CDR3 spans 13 amino acids. In DNA form, the CDR3 reads TGTGCCAGCAGTTTTACAGGAGACACTGAAGCTTTCTTT. This encodes CASSFTGDTEAFF.